A single sample gave rise to the 7 T cell receptor beta chains below, sequenced in a study of Graves' ophthalmopathy and Graves' hyperthyroidism. The TCR beta CDR3 regions underwent amplification from RNA transcripts. HTBI primers were employed in first-round RT-PCR, then a second-round multiplex PCR followed. TCRdb reprocessed the multiplex PCR reads with MiXCR, giving one entry per CDR3 protein. The data hold hundreds of thousands of distinct CDR3 sequences, with 20% to 25% observed a single time. Sequencing was performed on peripheral blood. These receptors all stem from a woman aged 18-29 years with stable Graves' hyperthyroidism.

This clonotype appeared many times. This chain links TRBV20-1 with TRBJ2-5; perhaps D is TRBD1 or TRBD2 (5 bases each). Trimming left V 0 bases short and J 0 bases short, with 14 bases between. The CDR3 is 16 residues long. The germline CDR1 and CDR2 sequences are DFQATT and SNEGSKA (reference sequence). The CDR3 spells CSARDNFRDHQETQYF. CDR3 DNA sequence: TGCAGTGCTAGAGATAATTTCCGGGACCACCAAGAGACCCAGTACTTC.

This clonotype was detected many times. The chain recombines TRBV2 with TRBJ2-7; perhaps D is TRBD1 or TRBD2 (5 bases each). V was pared by 4 bases and J by 6 bases, with 22 bases between. This CDR3 comprises 16 residues. Germline V gives CDR1 SNHLY, CDR2 FYNNEI. Here the CDR3 DNA reads TGTGCCAGCAGTGGTATTACCGGGACGCCCACCCGCGAGCAGTACTTC. This codes for CASSGITGTPTREQYF.

This clonotype has a single count. V and J are TRBV28 and TRBJ1-1, with D perhaps TRBD1 (5 bases). Trimming cost V 6 bases and J 3 bases, with 14 bases left between them. Germline CDR1 is MDHEN and CDR2 is SYDVKM. The CDR3 runs 14 residues. The CDR3 sequence: CASRLRTGYTEAFF. The CDR3 region has the DNA TGTGCCAGCAGGTTAAGAACAGGATACACTGAAGCTTTCTTT.

This chain connects TRBV28 to TRBJ2-7; maybe TRBD1 (6 bases). Looked up from germline, CDR1 is MDHEN and CDR2 is SYDVKM. CDR3 length: 15 residues. Trimming pared 4 bases from V and 3 bases from J, leaving 16 bases between. CDR3 bases: TGTGCCAGCAGTTCGCCCCGGACAGCTAGCTACGAGCAGTACTTC. It codes for CASSSPRTASYEQYF.

V gene TRBV5-1 combines with J gene TRBJ2-5; D possibly corresponds to TRBD1 (5 bases). The V gene lost 0 bases and the J gene lost 5 bases, with 14 bases spanning the gap. The germline V gene has CDR1 SGHRS and CDR2 YFSETQ. The CDR3 covers 15 residues. CDR3 sequence: CASSLDGARWETQYF. Here the CDR3 DNA reads TGCGCCAGCAGCTTGGATGGGGCTAGATGGGAGACCCAGTACTTC.

This clonotype was seen repeatedly, ten times or more. The chain employs TRBV5-1 and TRBJ2-7, with D possibly being TRBD1 (6 bases). CDR1 is SGHRS and CDR2 is YFSETQ in the germline V gene. This CDR3 is built from 14 residues. V lost 0 bases to trimming and J lost 4 bases, with 11 bases between them. The CDR3 DNA sequence: TGCGCCAGCAGCTTGGAGGACAGACCTTACGAGCAGTACTTC. Amino acids: CASSLEDRPYEQYF.

Details on this clonotype: The conserved closing phenylalanine or tryptophan is absent in this CDR3, likely reflecting a read error. J is TRBJ1-1 and V is TRBV6-2 or TRBV6-3, with TRBD1 matching 10 bases. The germline CDR1 and CDR2 sequences are MNHEY and SVGEGT. V was pared by 6 bases and J by 3 bases, with 16 bases of the junction left unmatched. The CDR3 consists of 18 residues. Here the CDR3 reads CASRLRDRGSRGYTEAFS. Here the CDR3 DNA reads TGTGCCAGCAGGCTCCGGGACAGGGGCTCTCGGGGGTACACTGAAGCTTTCTCT.